The 18 T cell receptor beta chains reported below all come from one sample, sequenced in a study of blood T cell repertoires in COVID-19. Repertoires were generated with immunoSEQ multiplex PCR, while TCRdb's copy carries only in-frame clones and drops some. The table lists around 140,000 clones, 65% to 80% of them singletons. The sequencing sample was made of peripheral blood. The receptors stem from a middle-aged man with acute or convalescent COVID-19.

The V gene is TRBV5-3, the J gene TRBJ1-2; the D is unclear. TRBV5-3 is an open reading frame whose function is uncertain. The ends were cut back, 4 bases at V and 8 bases at J, with 9 bases in the middle. The CDR3 is made up of 11 amino acids. The CDR3 here is CARSARYGYTF. The CDR3 DNA reads TGTGCCAGAAGCGCCAGGTACGGCTACACCTTC.

The gene calls are TRBV23-1 and TRBJ2-5, with D tentatively TRBD2 (5 bases). TRBV23-1 is an ORF, with its function uncertain. CDR3 size: 14 residues. V dropped 8 bases and J dropped 4 bases, with 17 bases sitting between them. The CDR3 reads CASYPRRGPETQYF. The CDR3 DNA reads TGCGCCAGCTACCCCCGTAGAGGGCCAGAGACCCAGTACTTC.

This clone occurred once. The chain has TRBV24-1 and TRBJ2-1, with a possible D match to TRBD2 (7 bases). This CDR3 has 15 residues. V lost 3 bases, J lost 9 bases, and 17 bases lay in between. CDR1 KGHDR and CDR2 SFDVKD come from the germline V gene. CDR3 sequence reads: CATSDARGAGGEQFF. The CDR3, as DNA: TGTGCCACCAGTGATGCCCGGGGGGCCGGTGGTGAGCAGTTCTTC.

The CDR3 nucleotides read TGTGCCAGCAGCCAGGGTTCACGGACAGGGGGAGTCTACGAGCAGTACTTC. Its protein product is CASSQGSRTGGVYEQYF. V gene TRBV3-1 (or the pseudogene TRBV3-2) combines with J gene TRBJ2-7, with TRBD1 matching 10 bases. The CDR3 covers 17 residues. Trimming took 3 bases from V and 3 from J; bases not matched to a gene: 11. CDR1 and CDR2 (germline): LGHDT, YNNKEL (reference sequence).

The chain links TRBV7-2 to TRBJ2-5, with TRBD2 matching 11 bases. Germline values: CDR1 SGHTA, CDR2 FQGNSA. Trimming at V came to 3 bases and at J to 5 bases, leaving 2 bases not matched to a gene. The CDR3 is 14 amino acids. This CDR3 is CASSFRLAGETQYF. The CDR3 region has the DNA TGTGCCAGCAGCTTTAGACTAGCGGGGGAGACCCAGTACTTC.

The gene calls are TRBV30 and TRBJ2-3; 14 bases are a match to TRBD2. V was pared by 0 bases and J by 5 bases, with 10 bases of the junction left unmatched. CDR1 is GTSNPN, CDR2 SVGIG, per germline (reference sequence). This CDR3 region has 18 residues. The CDR3 protein is CAWSVPRLAGGPIDTQYF. CDR3 nucleotides: TGTGCCTGGAGTGTACCGAGACTAGCGGGGGGGCCAATAGATACGCAGTATTTT.

V gene TRBV5-3 combines with J gene TRBJ2-7, with D perhaps matching TRBD2 (5 bases). TRBV5-3 is labeled an ORF, and its function is uncertain. Deletions cut 4 bases from V and 3 bases from J, with 20 bases between. This CDR3 has 16 residues. CDR3 coding DNA: TGTGCCAGAAGCCCGATAGAGGGCCCTCACTGCTACGAGCAGTACGTC. Protein: CARSPIEGPHCYEQYV.

This chain uses TRBV30 with TRBJ1-1; 9 bases are a match to TRBD1. There are 13 residues in the CDR3. The ends lost 3 bases at V and 3 bases at J; junction bases unmatched: 2. From germline, CDR1 is GTSNPN and CDR2 SVGIG (reference sequence). This CDR3 is CAWRRQGDTEAFF. The CDR3, as DNA: TGTGCCTGGAGGCGACAGGGGGACACTGAAGCTTTCTTT. Full variable domain (outside the CDR3, taken from reference TRBV30 and TRBJ1-1): SQTIHQWPATLVQPVGSPLSLECTVEGTSNPNLYWYRQAAGRGLQLLFYSVGIGQISSEVPQNLSASRPQDRQFILSSKKLLLSDSGFYLCAWRRQGDTEAFFGQGTRLTVV.

The chain is built from TRBV29-1 and TRBJ2-7, with a possible D match to TRBD1 (5 bases). V shed 7 bases and J shed 0 bases, with 16 bases lying between them. The CDR3 runs 14 residues. Germline CDR1 is SQVTM and CDR2 is ANQGSEA. The CDR3 spells CSAAPGLSSYEQYF. The CDR3 bases are TGCAGCGCCGCGCCAGGGTTGAGCTCCTACGAGCAGTACTTC.

The chain links TRBV5-6 to TRBJ2-3; 7 nucleotides agree with TRBD1. CDR1 and CDR2 (germline): SGHDT, YYEEEE. V trimming: 4 bases; J trimming: 6 bases; junction bases outside the gene matches: 8. The CDR3 runs to 14 residues. DNA for the CDR3: TGTGCCAGCAGCCTGGACAGGCAGTCGGATACGCAGTATTTT. It yields the protein CASSLDRQSDTQYF.

The chain carries TRBV9 and TRBJ2-3, with TRBD1 as a possible D gene (5 bases). Germline-derived CDR1 and CDR2 are SGDLS and YYNGEE. The CDR3 spans 15 residues. Trimming stripped 1 base from V and 4 bases from J, with 13 bases between. The CDR3 is CASSVMDTLPDTQYF. The DNA for the CDR3 is TGTGCCAGCAGCGTAATGGACACTCTGCCAGATACGCAGTATTTT.

This chain links TRBV20-1 with TRBJ1-4, with 7 bases lining up with TRBD1. This CDR3 comprises 13 residues. CDR1 is DFQATT and CDR2 is SNEGSKA in the germline V gene (reference sequence). Trimming took 3 bases from V and 7 from J; bases not matched to a gene: 5. The CDR3 loop reads CSASHRGGEKLFF. In DNA, the CDR3 is TGCAGTGCTAGTCACAGGGGCGGTGAAAAACTGTTTTTT.

The chain couples TRBV21-1 to TRBJ1-1; TRBD1 is the table's D call and was not checked against the DNA. TRBV21-1 is classified as a pseudogene. The CDR3 runs 18 residues. The CDR3 is CASSKSRKGQQEGTEAFF. The CDR3 DNA sequence: TGTGCCAGCAGCAAATCTCGAAAGGGACAGCAGGAGGGCACTGAAGCTTTCTTT.

This CDR3 is CASSPTTYSNQPQHF. The CDR3 DNA reads as TGTGCCAGCAGCCCGACAACCTATAGCAATCAGCCCCAGCATTTT. The chain employs TRBV3-1 (or the pseudogene TRBV3-2) and TRBJ1-5; D call uncertain. With 4 bases removed from V and 0 bases from J, the gap between germline ends came to 10 bases. CDR3 size: 15 residues. Germline loops: CDR1 LGHDT, CDR2 YNNKEL (reference sequence).

CDR3 sequence reads: CASSQGYTQYF. The DNA of the CDR3 is TGTGCCAGCAGCCAGGGTTATACGCAGTATTTT. This rearrangement joins TRBV11-2 to TRBJ2-3; tentatively, D is TRBD1 (5 bases). Trimming took off 5 bases at V and 7 bases at J, with 7 bases between the two ends. Looked up from germline, CDR1 is SGHAT and CDR2 is FQNNGV. The CDR3 sequence is 11 residues long.

This clone was recorded only once. The chain is built from TRBV19 and TRBJ1-2; D unresolved. Trimming shortened V by 7 bases and J by 8 bases, and 11 bases separated the two germline ends. This CDR3 has 11 residues. Germline CDR1 reads LNHDA; CDR2 reads SQIVND (reference sequence). CDR3 DNA sequence: TGTGCCAGTACTTCGAGAGGGGGCTACACCTTC. Translating gives CASTSRGGYTF.

This clone was counted a single time. The rearrangement joins TRBV7-2 to TRBJ2-1; 14 bases are shared with TRBD2. Germline CDR1 and CDR2: SGHTA and FQGNSA. V lost 5 bases and J lost 8; bases outside the gene matches: 5. The CDR3 loop spans 15 amino acids. The CDR3 DNA sequence: TGTGCCAGCAGCGTGACTAGCGGGGGGGCGGATGAGCAGTTCTTC. Translating gives CASSVTSGGADEQFF. The complete variable domain, with remaining parts taken from reference TRBV7-2 and TRBJ2-1, reads GAGVSQSPSNKVTEKGKDVELRCDPISGHTALYWYRQSLGQGLEFLIYFQGNSAPDKSGLPSDRFSAERTGGSVSTLTIQRTQQEDSAVYLCASSVTSGGADEQFFGPGTRLTVL.

V gene TRBV5-1 combines with J gene TRBJ2-1; 9 nucleotides match TRBD2. Germline V gene data show CDR1 as SGHRS and CDR2 as YFSETQ. The CDR3 runs 15 residues. Trimming took 2 bases from V and 7 from J; bases not matched to a gene: 7. In DNA form, the CDR3 reads TGCGCCAGCAGCTTAATAGCGGGGGAATTAAATGAGCAGTTCTTC. Its protein is CASSLIAGELNEQFF.